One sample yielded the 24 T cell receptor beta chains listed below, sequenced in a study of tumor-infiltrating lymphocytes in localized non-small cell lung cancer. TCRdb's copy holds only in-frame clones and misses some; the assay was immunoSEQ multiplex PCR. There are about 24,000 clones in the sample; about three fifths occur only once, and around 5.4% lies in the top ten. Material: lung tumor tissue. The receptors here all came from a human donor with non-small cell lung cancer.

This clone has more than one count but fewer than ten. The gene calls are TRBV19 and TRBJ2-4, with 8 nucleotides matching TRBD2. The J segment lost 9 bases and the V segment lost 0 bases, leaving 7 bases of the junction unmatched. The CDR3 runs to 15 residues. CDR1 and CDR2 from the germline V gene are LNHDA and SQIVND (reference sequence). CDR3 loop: CASSIDGGTRGIQYF. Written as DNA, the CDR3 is TGTGCCAGTAGTATAGATGGAGGGACTAGAGGCATTCAGTACTTC.

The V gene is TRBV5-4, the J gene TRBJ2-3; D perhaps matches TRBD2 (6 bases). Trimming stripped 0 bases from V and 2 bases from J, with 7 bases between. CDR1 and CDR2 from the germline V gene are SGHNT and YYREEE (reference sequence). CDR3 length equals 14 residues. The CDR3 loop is CASSLEDYTDTQYF. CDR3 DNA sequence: TGTGCCAGCAGCTTGGAGGACTACACAGATACGCAGTATTTT.

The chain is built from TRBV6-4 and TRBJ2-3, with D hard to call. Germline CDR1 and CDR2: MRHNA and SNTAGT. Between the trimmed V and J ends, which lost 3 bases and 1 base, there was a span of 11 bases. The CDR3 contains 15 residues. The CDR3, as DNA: TGTGCCAGCAGTGAGACTCCGAGCGGCACAGATACGCAGTATTTT. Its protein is CASSETPSGTDTQYF.

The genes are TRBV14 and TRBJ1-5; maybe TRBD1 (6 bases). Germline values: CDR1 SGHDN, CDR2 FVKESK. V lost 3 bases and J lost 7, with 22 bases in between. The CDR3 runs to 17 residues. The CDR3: CASSHTDSYPLGQPQHF. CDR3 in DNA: TGTGCCAGCAGCCACACGGACAGCTACCCCCTAGGACAGCCCCAGCATTTT.

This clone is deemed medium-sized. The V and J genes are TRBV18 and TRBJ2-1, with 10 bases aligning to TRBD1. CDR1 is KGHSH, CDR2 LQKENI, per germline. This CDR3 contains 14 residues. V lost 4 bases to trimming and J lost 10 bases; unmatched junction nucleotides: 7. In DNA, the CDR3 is TGTGCCAGCTCACAGGGACAGGGGAACGGGGAGCAGTTCTTC. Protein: CASSQGQGNGEQFF.

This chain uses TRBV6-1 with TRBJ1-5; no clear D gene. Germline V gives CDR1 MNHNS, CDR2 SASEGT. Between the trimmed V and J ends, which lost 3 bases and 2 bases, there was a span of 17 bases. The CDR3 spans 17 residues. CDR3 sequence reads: CASSEYWHLGGNQPQHF. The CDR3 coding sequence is TGTGCCAGCAGTGAGTATTGGCACCTCGGGGGCAATCAGCCCCAGCATTTT.

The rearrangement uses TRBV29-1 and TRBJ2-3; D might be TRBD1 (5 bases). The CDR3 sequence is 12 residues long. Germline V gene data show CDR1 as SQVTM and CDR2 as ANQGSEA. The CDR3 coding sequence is TGCACCGGATTGGACAACACAGATACGCAGTATTTT. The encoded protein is CTGLDNTDTQYF.

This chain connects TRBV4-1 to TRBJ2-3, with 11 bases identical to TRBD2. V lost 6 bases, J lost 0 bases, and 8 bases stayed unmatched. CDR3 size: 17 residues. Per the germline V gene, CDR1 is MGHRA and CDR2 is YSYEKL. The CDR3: CASRLTSGAFSTDTQYF. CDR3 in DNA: TGCGCCAGCAGACTGACTAGCGGGGCCTTTAGCACAGATACGCAGTATTTT.

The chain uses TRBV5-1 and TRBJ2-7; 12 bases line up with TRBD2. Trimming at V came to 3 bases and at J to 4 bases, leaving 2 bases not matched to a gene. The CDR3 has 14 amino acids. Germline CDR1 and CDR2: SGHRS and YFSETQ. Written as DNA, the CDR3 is TGCGCCAGCAGCTATCTAGCGGGAGGGTACGAGCAGTACTTC. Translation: CASSYLAGGYEQYF.

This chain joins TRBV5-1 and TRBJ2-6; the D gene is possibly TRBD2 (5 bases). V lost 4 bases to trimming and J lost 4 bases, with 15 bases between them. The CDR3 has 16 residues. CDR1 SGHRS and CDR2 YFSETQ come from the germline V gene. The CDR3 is CASSPTPGVGANVLTF. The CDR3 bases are TGCGCCAGCAGCCCAACCCCCGGGGTAGGGGCCAACGTCCTGACTTTC.

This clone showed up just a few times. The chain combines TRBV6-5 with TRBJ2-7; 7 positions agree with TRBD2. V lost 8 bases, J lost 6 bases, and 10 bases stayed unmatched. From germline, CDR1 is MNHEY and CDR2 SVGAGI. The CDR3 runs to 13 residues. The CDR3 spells CASSRGWTGEQYF. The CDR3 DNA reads TGTGCCAGCTCGCGGGGGTGGACGGGCGAGCAGTACTTC.

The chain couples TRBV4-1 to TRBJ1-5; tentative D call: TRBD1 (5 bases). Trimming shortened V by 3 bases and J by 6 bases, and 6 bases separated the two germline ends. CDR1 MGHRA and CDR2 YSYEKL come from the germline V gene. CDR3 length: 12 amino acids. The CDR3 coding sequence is TGCGCCAGCAGCCAGGGGGGTCAGCCCCAGCATTTT. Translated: CASSQGGQPQHF.

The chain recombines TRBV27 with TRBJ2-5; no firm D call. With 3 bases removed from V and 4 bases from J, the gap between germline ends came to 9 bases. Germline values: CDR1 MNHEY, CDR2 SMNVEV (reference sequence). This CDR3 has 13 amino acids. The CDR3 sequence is CASSFDPSETQYF. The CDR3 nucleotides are TGTGCCAGCAGTTTCGACCCTTCAGAGACCCAGTACTTC.

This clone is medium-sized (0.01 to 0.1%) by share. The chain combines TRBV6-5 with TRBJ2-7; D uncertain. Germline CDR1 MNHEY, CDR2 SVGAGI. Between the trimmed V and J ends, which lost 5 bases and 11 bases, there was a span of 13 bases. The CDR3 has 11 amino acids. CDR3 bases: TGTGCCAGCAGTCACGTGGGGTTGGAGTACTTC. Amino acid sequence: CASSHVGLEYF.

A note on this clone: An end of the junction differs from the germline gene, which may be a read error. In nucleotides, the CDR3 is TGTGCCTGGAGTGTAGCGGGAGCCTCCCCGGGGGTCTTC. This sequence encodes CAWSVAGASPGVF. J is TRBJ2-1 and V is TRBV30; TRBD2 aligns across 8 bases. The CDR3 loop spans 13 amino acids. Germline CDR1 and CDR2: GTSNPN and SVGIG (reference sequence).

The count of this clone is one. Here the CDR3 reads CASSLLGGTKNIQYF. As DNA, the CDR3 is TGTGCCAGCAGCTTACTGGGGGGGACCAAAAACATTCAGTACTTC. The chain employs TRBV7-2 and TRBJ2-4; 7 nucleotides agree with TRBD2. The germline V gene has CDR1 SGHTA and CDR2 FQGNSA. V shed 2 bases and J 2 bases; nucleotides not matched to a gene: 3. The CDR3 consists of 15 residues.

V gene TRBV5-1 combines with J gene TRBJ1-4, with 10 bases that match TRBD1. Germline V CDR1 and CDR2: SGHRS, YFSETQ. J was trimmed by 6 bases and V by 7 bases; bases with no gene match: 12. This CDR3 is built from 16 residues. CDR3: CASQRTVDRGDEKLFF. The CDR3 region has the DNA TGCGCCAGCCAGAGAACTGTGGACAGGGGGGATGAAAAACTGTTTTTT.

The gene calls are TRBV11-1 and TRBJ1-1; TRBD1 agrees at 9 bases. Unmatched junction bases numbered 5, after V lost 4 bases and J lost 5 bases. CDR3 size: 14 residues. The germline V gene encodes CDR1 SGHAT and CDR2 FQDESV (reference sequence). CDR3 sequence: CASSSRGQGTEAFF. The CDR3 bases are TGTGCCAGCAGCTCGCGAGGACAGGGGACTGAAGCTTTCTTT.

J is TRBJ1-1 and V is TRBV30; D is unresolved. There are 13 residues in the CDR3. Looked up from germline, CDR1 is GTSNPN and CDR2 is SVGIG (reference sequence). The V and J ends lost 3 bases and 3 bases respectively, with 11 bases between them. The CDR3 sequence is CAWSPHQDTEAFF. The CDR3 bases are TGTGCCTGGAGCCCTCATCAAGACACTGAAGCTTTCTTT.

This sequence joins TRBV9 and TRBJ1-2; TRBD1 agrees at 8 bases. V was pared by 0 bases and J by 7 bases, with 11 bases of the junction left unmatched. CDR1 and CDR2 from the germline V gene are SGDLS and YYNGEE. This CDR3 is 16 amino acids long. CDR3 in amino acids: CASSVGVGTGGIGYTF. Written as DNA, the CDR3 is TGTGCCAGCAGCGTAGGAGTAGGTACAGGGGGGATTGGCTACACCTTC.

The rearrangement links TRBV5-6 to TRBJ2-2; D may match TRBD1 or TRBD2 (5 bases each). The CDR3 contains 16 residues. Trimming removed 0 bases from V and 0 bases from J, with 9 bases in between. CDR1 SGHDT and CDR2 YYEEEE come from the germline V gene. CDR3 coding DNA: TGTGCCAGCAGCTTGGTGGGGGACCCGAACACCGGGGAGCTGTTTTTT. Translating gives CASSLVGDPNTGELFF.

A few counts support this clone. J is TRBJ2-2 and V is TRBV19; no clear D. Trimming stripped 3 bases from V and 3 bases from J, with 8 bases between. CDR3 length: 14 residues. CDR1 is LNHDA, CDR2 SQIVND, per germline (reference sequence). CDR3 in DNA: TGTGCCAGTAGTATCAACAGCTACACCGGGGAGCTGTTTTTT. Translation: CASSINSYTGELFF.

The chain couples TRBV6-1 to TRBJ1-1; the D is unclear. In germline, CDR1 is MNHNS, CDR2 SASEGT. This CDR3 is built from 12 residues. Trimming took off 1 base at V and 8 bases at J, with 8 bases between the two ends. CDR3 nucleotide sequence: TGTGCCAGCAGTGAAGTTGCAGCCGAAGCTTTCTTT. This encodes CASSEVAAEAFF.

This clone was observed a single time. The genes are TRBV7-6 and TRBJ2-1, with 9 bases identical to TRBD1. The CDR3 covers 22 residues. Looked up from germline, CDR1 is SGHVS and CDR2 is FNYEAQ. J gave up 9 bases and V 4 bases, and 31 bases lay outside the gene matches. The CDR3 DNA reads TGTGCCAGCAGCTCCCTCGATCGACGATTGCCGGGGACAGGGTGCCAAGGTGGTGAGCAGTTCTTC. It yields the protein CASSSLDRRLPGTGCQGGEQFF.